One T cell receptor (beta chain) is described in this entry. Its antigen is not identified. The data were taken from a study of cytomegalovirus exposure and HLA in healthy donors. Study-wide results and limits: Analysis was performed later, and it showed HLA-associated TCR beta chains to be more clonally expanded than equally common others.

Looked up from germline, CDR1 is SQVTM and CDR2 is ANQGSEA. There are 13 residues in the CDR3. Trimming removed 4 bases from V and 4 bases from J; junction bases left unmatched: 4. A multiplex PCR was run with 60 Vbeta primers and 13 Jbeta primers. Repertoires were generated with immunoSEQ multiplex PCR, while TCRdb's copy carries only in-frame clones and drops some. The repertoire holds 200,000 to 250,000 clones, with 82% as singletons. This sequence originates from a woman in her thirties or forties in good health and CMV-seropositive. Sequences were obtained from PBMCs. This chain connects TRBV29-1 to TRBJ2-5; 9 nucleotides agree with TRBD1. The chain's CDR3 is CSVGGQGIETQYF. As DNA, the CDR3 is TGCAGCGTTGGGGGACAGGGTATAGAGACCCAGTACTTC.